Below are 31 T cell receptor beta chains sequenced from a single sample in a study of cytomegalovirus exposure and HLA in healthy donors. PCR primers comprised 60 Vbeta and 13 Jbeta primers. Clones were read by immunoSEQ multiplex PCR, and TCRdb kept only the in-frame ones, dropping some. This sample carries 150,000 to 200,000 clones, 75% to 90% of them seen once, and the ten largest clones take 1%. The sample consisted of PBMCs. Receptors were obtained from a boy younger than 10 in good health and CMV-seronegative.

The chain links TRBV28 to TRBJ1-5; possible D gene TRBD1, 6 bases. There are 17 residues in the CDR3. Trimming pared 5 bases from V and 2 bases from J, leaving 19 bases between. Germline V lookup: CDR1 MDHEN, CDR2 SYDVKM. CDR3: CASSLQETGIRNQPQHF. The CDR3 DNA is TGTGCCAGCAGTCTCCAAGAAACAGGGATTCGCAATCAGCCCCAGCATTTT.

This sequence joins TRBV5-1 and TRBJ1-2; 7 nucleotides line up with TRBD1. Germline CDR1 is SGHRS and CDR2 is YFSETQ. This CDR3 spans 13 amino acids. V shed 4 bases, J shed 8 bases, and the junction held 8 bases outside the gene matches. The CDR3 DNA is TGCGCCAGCAGCCCTTCGACAGGGAACGGCTACACCTTC. This codes for CASSPSTGNGYTF.

This sequence joins TRBV27 and TRBJ2-5, with D hard to call. The V and J ends lost 4 bases and 2 bases respectively, with 11 bases between them. Germline CDR1 reads MNHEY; CDR2 reads SMNVEV (reference sequence). This CDR3 region has 14 residues. The CDR3 reads CASSSLAVQETQYF. The CDR3 DNA follows: TGTGCCAGCAGTTCCTTGGCGGTACAAGAGACCCAGTACTTC.

J is TRBJ2-5 and V is TRBV6-1, with D hard to call. CDR3 length equals 16 residues. The germline V gene has CDR1 MNHNS and CDR2 SASEGT. Trimming left V 3 bases short and J 0 bases short, with 14 bases between. CDR3 region: CASSERPIRDQETQYF. The CDR3 DNA follows: TGTGCCAGCAGTGAGAGGCCGATAAGAGACCAAGAGACCCAGTACTTC.

This clone appeared once. CDR3 loop: CASSPGGQLNTEAFF. In nucleotides, the CDR3 is TGCGCCAGCAGCCCCGGCGGACAGTTGAACACTGAAGCTTTCTTT. The chain has TRBV5-1 and TRBJ1-1; D is possibly TRBD1 (6 bases). CDR3 size: 15 residues. Trimming stripped 4 bases from V and 0 bases from J, with 13 bases between. The germline CDR1 and CDR2 sequences are SGHRS and YFSETQ.

The chain is built from TRBV5-6 and TRBJ2-5; D may be TRBD2 (6 bases). Germline CDR1 SGHDT, CDR2 YYEEEE. The CDR3 has 12 residues. Trimming shortened V by 5 bases and J by 5 bases, and 10 bases separated the two germline ends. The CDR3 region has the DNA TGTGCCAGCAGTACGACTAGTGAGACCCAGTACTTC. Translating it yields CASSTTSETQYF.

The V gene is TRBV10-1, the J gene TRBJ1-3, with D perhaps TRBD1 (6 bases). CDR1 WNHNN and CDR2 SYGVQD come from the germline V gene (reference sequence). With 5 bases removed from V and 4 bases from J, the gap between germline ends came to 15 bases. This CDR3 spans 15 amino acids. CDR3 region: CASSRDNSKGNTIYF. As DNA, the CDR3 is TGCGCCAGCAGTAGGGACAACTCGAAGGGAAACACCATATATTTT.

The chain uses TRBV19 and TRBJ1-6; 10 nucleotides match TRBD1. V shed 5 bases and J 6 bases; nucleotides not matched to a gene: 7. The CDR3 consists of 16 residues. The germline gives CDR1 LNHDA, CDR2 SQIVND (reference sequence). The CDR3 is CASSSRQGAVNSPLHF. CDR3 in DNA: TGTGCCAGTAGTTCCCGACAGGGGGCGGTTAATTCACCCCTCCACTTT.

The genes are TRBV15 and TRBJ1-2; 7 bases map to TRBD1. Germline trimming cut 1 base from V and 2 bases from J; bases unmatched to any gene: 7. Germline loops: CDR1 LNHNV, CDR2 YYDKDF (reference sequence). The CDR3 is made up of 16 amino acids. In DNA, the CDR3 is TGTGCCACCAGCAGAGGGGACAGACCGTACAACTATGGCTACACCTTC. Its translation is CATSRGDRPYNYGYTF.

V usage is TRBV6-9 and J usage is TRBJ2-5, with 16 bases that match TRBD2. The CDR3 has 17 residues. The trim removed 6 bases at V and 0 bases at J, leaving 4 bases unmatched. Germline CDR1 is MNHGY and CDR2 is SVAAGI. The CDR3 DNA is TGTGCCAGCAGGCCGGGACTAGCGGGGGGGAACCAAGAGACCCAGTACTTC. Translation gives CASRPGLAGGNQETQYF.

The chain carries TRBV7-9 and TRBJ2-3; possibly TRBD2 for D (7 bases). The ends were cut back, 5 bases at V and 2 bases at J, with 23 bases in the middle. The CDR3 covers 18 residues. Germline assignment: CDR1 SEHNR and CDR2 FQNEAQ (reference sequence). In DNA form, the CDR3 reads TGTGCCAGCAGCACATTCGGGGGGCGCGGGACTTACACAGATACGCAGTATTTT. Protein: CASSTFGGRGTYTDTQYF. The whole variable domain, filled in from reference TRBV7-9 and TRBJ2-3, reads DTGVSQNPRHKITKRGQNVTFRCDPISEHNRLYWYRQTLGQGPEFLTYFQNEAQLEKSRLLSDRFSAERPKGSFSTLEIQRTEQGDSAMYLCASSTFGGRGTYTDTQYFGPGTRLTVL.

This chain uses TRBV9 with TRBJ1-2; D uncertain. Germline CDR1 reads SGDLS; CDR2 reads YYNGEE. The CDR3 has 14 residues. V was cut by 2 bases and J by 2 bases, with 10 bases left in between. CDR3 sequence (DNA): TGTGCCAGCAGCGTCCTAACAGCAAACTATGGCTACACCTTC. Translation gives CASSVLTANYGYTF.

The chain has TRBV29-1 and TRBJ2-3; 10 nucleotides match TRBD2. V trimming: 5 bases; J trimming: 5 bases; junction bases outside the gene matches: 10. The CDR3 contains 15 residues. CDR1 is SQVTM, CDR2 ANQGSEA, per germline. The CDR3, as DNA: TGCAGCGTTAATCAACTAGCGGGGCGAGGAGATACGCAGTATTTT. The encoded protein is CSVNQLAGRGDTQYF.

The V gene is TRBV27, the J gene TRBJ1-5; 7 positions agree with TRBD1. V was pared by 3 bases and J by 0 bases, with 5 bases of the junction left unmatched. The CDR3 is 16 residues long. The V gene's germline CDR1 is MNHEY and CDR2 SMNVEV (reference sequence). CDR3 amino acids: CASSFATGFSNQPQHF. Written as DNA, the CDR3 is TGTGCCAGCAGTTTTGCGACAGGGTTTAGCAATCAGCCCCAGCATTTT.

V is TRBV30 and J is TRBJ2-3; 10 positions match TRBD2. The CDR3 spans 15 residues. Germline CDR1 and CDR2: GTSNPN and SVGIG (reference sequence). Trimming removed 3 bases from V and 5 bases from J; junction bases left unmatched: 8. In DNA form, the CDR3 reads TGTGCCTGGAGCCAAAGCGGGGGGGCTCTAGATACGCAGTATTTT. Its translation: CAWSQSGGALDTQYF.

Worth noting for this clone: Sequence at one end of the junction differs from germline and may be a read error. This rearrangement joins TRBV13 to TRBJ2-1; 8 nucleotides align to TRBD1. The CDR3 is made up of 16 amino acids. CDR1 and CDR2 (germline): PRHDT, FYEKMQ (reference sequence). The CDR3 nucleotides are TGTGCCGGCAGCCCCAAGGACAGGGCCTCCTACAATGAGCAGTTCTTC. Translating it yields CAGSPKDRASYNEQFF. Full variable domain (rest looked up from reference TRBV13 and TRBJ2-1): AAGVIQSPRHLIKEKRETATLKCYPIPRHDTVYWYQQGPGQDPQFLISFYEKMQSDKGSIPDRFSAQQFSDYHSELNMSSLELGDSALYFCAGSPKDRASYNEQFFGPGTRLTVL.

The gene calls are TRBV19 and TRBJ1-1; possible D gene TRBD1, 6 bases. V was trimmed by 7 bases and J by 4 bases, leaving 13 bases between them. CDR1 is LNHDA and CDR2 is SQIVND in the germline V gene (reference sequence). The length of the CDR3 is 13 residues. CDR3 nucleotide sequence: TGTGCCAGTATCGGTCGAGGGGGCACTGAAGCTTTCTTT. Residues: CASIGRGGTEAFF. The full variable domain, its missing parts supplied by reference TRBV19 and TRBJ1-1, is DGGITQSPKYLFRKEGQNVTLSCEQNLNHDAMYWYRQDPGQGLRLIYYSQIVNDFQKGDIAEGYSVSREKKESFPLTVTSAQKNPTAFYLCASIGRGGTEAFFGQGTRLTVV.

V usage is TRBV28 and J usage is TRBJ2-4; D might be TRBD1 (5 bases). The CDR3 is 17 residues long. The V gene's germline CDR1 is MDHEN and CDR2 SYDVKM. Trimming removed 6 bases at V and 1 base at J, with 19 bases between. The CDR3 here is CASSRSQGYQAKNIQYF. The CDR3, as DNA: TGTGCCAGCAGCCGTAGTCAGGGTTATCAGGCCAAAAACATTCAGTACTTC.

V is TRBV5-6 and J is TRBJ1-6; TRBD1 agrees at 9 bases. With 5 bases clipped from V and 9 bases from J, the junction kept 6 bases outside the gene matches. CDR3 length: 14 residues. Germline loops: CDR1 SGHDT, CDR2 YYEEEE. The CDR3 is CASSPGQGSSPLHF. As DNA, the CDR3 is TGTGCCAGCAGTCCAGGACAGGGGAGTTCACCCCTCCACTTT.

J is TRBJ2-2 and V is TRBV29-1, with 10 bases matching TRBD2. Germline CDR1 reads SQVTM; CDR2 reads ANQGSEA. This CDR3 spans 13 amino acids. J was trimmed by 4 bases and V by 4 bases; bases with no gene match: 0. The CDR3 nucleotides are TGCAGCGTTGTAGCGGGGGGCACCGGGGAGCTGTTTTTT. This sequence encodes CSVVAGGTGELFF.

This rearrangement joins TRBV14 to TRBJ2-2, with 8 bases lining up with TRBD1. This CDR3 has 16 amino acids. In germline, CDR1 is SGHDN, CDR2 FVKESK. V shed 1 base, J shed 7 bases, and the junction held 8 bases outside the gene matches. This CDR3 reads CASSQARTGRIGELFF. The CDR3 DNA is TGTGCCAGCAGCCAAGCTCGGACAGGGCGGATCGGGGAGCTGTTTTTT.

The rearrangement links TRBV2 to TRBJ1-5, with D perhaps TRBD1 (6 bases). Trimming took off 6 bases at V and 5 bases at J, with 11 bases between the two ends. Looked up from germline, CDR1 is SNHLY and CDR2 is FYNNEI. This CDR3 contains 13 residues. The CDR3 loop is CASRRTDYQPQHF. Written as DNA, the CDR3 is TGTGCCAGCAGGAGGACAGATTATCAGCCCCAGCATTTT.

The CDR3 nucleotides read TGTGCCAGTAGGACGACAGGGGACTATGGCTACACCTTC. Translating it yields CASRTTGDYGYTF. The chain recombines TRBV19 with TRBJ1-2; the match to TRBD1 covers 8 bases. Trimming removed 6 bases from V and 3 bases from J; junction bases left unmatched: 3. Per the germline V gene, CDR1 is LNHDA and CDR2 is SQIVND (reference sequence). The CDR3 is 13 residues long. Full variable domain (remainder filled in from reference TRBV19 and TRBJ1-2): DGGITQSPKYLFRKEGQNVTLSCEQNLNHDAMYWYRQDPGQGLRLIYYSQIVNDFQKGDIAEGYSVSREKKESFPLTVTSAQKNPTAFYLCASRTTGDYGYTFGSGTRLTVV.

The V and J genes are TRBV5-4 and TRBJ2-2; D gene unclear. Germline loops: CDR1 SGHNT, CDR2 YYREEE (reference sequence). Trimming left V 5 bases short and J 2 bases short, with 13 bases between. The CDR3 contains 15 residues. The CDR3 sequence is CASSYVTPNTGELFF. In nucleotides, the CDR3 is TGTGCCAGCAGTTACGTGACACCTAACACCGGGGAGCTGTTTTTT.

The CDR3 is CASSIYGGSYEQYV. The CDR3 DNA follows: TGTGCCAGCAGTATTTATGGGGGGTCCTACGAGCAGTACGTC. The genes are TRBV2 and TRBJ2-7, with D perhaps matching TRBD2 (6 bases). The CDR3 covers 14 residues. Trimming pared 5 bases from V and 1 base from J, leaving 12 bases between. CDR1 is SNHLY, CDR2 FYNNEI, per germline.

There are a few counts of this clone. This chain uses TRBV7-7 with TRBJ2-5; 11 positions agree with TRBD2. Germline lookup yields CDR1 SSHAT and CDR2 FNYEAQ (reference sequence). This CDR3 region has 15 residues. With 11 bases clipped from V and 4 bases from J, the junction kept 12 bases outside the gene matches. This CDR3 is CALASGSGRVETQYF. CDR3 nucleotides: TGTGCCCTCGCCAGTGGTAGCGGGAGGGTAGAGACCCAGTACTTC.

The chain links TRBV5-1 to TRBJ2-2, with D perhaps matching TRBD2 (6 bases). Germline V lookup: CDR1 SGHRS, CDR2 YFSETQ. The CDR3 runs to 16 residues. The V end was cut by 4 bases, the J end by 3 bases, with 16 bases between. DNA of the CDR3: TGCGCCAGCAGCCCACTAGCAGGAGGGGACACCGGGGAGCTGTTTTTT. Protein: CASSPLAGGDTGELFF.

The V gene is TRBV7-7, the J gene TRBJ2-5; 11 nucleotides agree with TRBD1. Germline CDR1 reads SSHAT; CDR2 reads FNYEAQ (reference sequence). V dropped 5 bases and J dropped 4; count of bases not matched to a gene: 6. This CDR3 contains 15 residues. The CDR3 nucleotides are TGTGCCAGCAGCCAGCGGACAGGGGGCGGAGAGACCCAGTACTTC. It specifies CASSQRTGGGETQYF. The whole variable domain, remainder taken from reference TRBV7-7 and TRBJ2-5, is GAGVSQSPRYKVTKRGQDVTLRCDPISSHATLYWYQQALGQGPEFLTYFNYEAQPDKSGLPSDRFSAERPEGSISTLTIQRTEQRDSAMYRCASSQRTGGGETQYFGPGTRLLVL.

The chain is built from TRBV5-1 and TRBJ2-7; weak D call: TRBD2 (5 bases). Trimming left V 2 bases short and J 7 bases short, with 16 bases between. There are 14 residues in the CDR3. Looked up from germline, CDR1 is SGHRS and CDR2 is YFSETQ. Written as DNA, the CDR3 is TGCGCCAGCAGCTTAGGAAATACTCGACTAGAGCAGTACTTC. Protein: CASSLGNTRLEQYF. Based on the CDR3 plus reference TRBV5-1 and TRBJ2-7, the full variable domain is KAGVTQTPRYLIKTRGQQVTLSCSPISGHRSVSWYQQTPGQGLQFLFEYFSETQRNKGNFPGRFSGRQFSNSRSEMNVSTLELGDSALYLCASSLGNTRLEQYFGPGTRLTVT.

V usage is TRBV5-4 and J usage is TRBJ2-2; D ambiguous. The length of the CDR3 is 17 residues. The ends were cut back, 0 bases at V and 0 bases at J, with 12 bases in the middle. The germline V gene encodes CDR1 SGHNT and CDR2 YYREEE (reference sequence). The chain's CDR3 is CASSLVLVATNTGELFF. The CDR3 DNA reads as TGTGCCAGCAGCTTGGTTTTGGTAGCTACGAACACCGGGGAGCTGTTTTTT.

The V and J genes are TRBV6-6 and TRBJ1-3, with TRBD1 as a possible D gene (6 bases). Trimming stripped 11 bases from V and 5 bases from J, with 13 bases between. The germline gives CDR1 MNHNY, CDR2 SVGAGI (reference sequence). The CDR3 contains 12 residues. The CDR3 protein is CADRRPRNTIYF. The CDR3 DNA is TGTGCCGACAGGCGACCTCGAAACACCATATATTTT.